Following are 32 T cell receptor beta chains from one sample sequenced in a study of shared clonotypes between healthy human individuals. TCRdb keeps only in-frame clones here, not all; method: immunoSEQ multiplex PCR. The sample yields 850,000 to 1,100,000 clones, around three quarters seen once. Source material: memory CD4+ T cells from PBMCs. Subset: CD45RA-negative fraction. These receptors came from a man between 18 and 35 years old in good health. Some clones in this sample may be carry-over from other donors' samples.

J is TRBJ2-7 and V is TRBV18; D ambiguous. Germline loops: CDR1 KGHSH, CDR2 LQKENI. The CDR3 is 13 residues long. The ends were cut back, 0 bases at V and 4 bases at J, with 7 bases in the middle. The CDR3 sequence is CASSPPFKYEQYF. CDR3 coding DNA: TGTGCCAGCTCACCACCGTTTAAATACGAGCAGTACTTC. The full variable domain, in which reference TRBV18 and TRBJ2-7 provide the parts outside the CDR3, is NAGVMQNPRHLVRRRGQEARLRCSPMKGHSHVYWYRQLPEEGLKFMVYLQKENIIDESGMPKERFSAEFPKEGPSILRIQQVVRGDSAAYFCASSPPFKYEQYFGPGTRLTVT.

This rearrangement joins TRBV30 to TRBJ1-5; 7 bases are a match to TRBD1. CDR1 and CDR2 from the germline V gene are GTSNPN and SVGIG (reference sequence). The CDR3 has 15 amino acids. V gave up 2 bases and J gave up 3 bases; unmatched junction bases: 7. The DNA of the CDR3 is TGTGCCTGGAGTTTATGGACAGGTTCCAATCAGCCCCAGCATTTT. It is translated as CAWSLWTGSNQPQHF.

This rearrangement joins TRBV5-1 to TRBJ2-2, with D hard to call. The CDR3 is 15 residues long. V dropped 0 bases and J dropped 3 bases, with 9 bases sitting between them. The V gene's germline CDR1 is SGHRS and CDR2 YFSETQ. The CDR3 loop reads CASSLGAGYTGELFF. The DNA for the CDR3 is TGCGCCAGCAGCTTGGGGGCAGGTTACACCGGGGAGCTGTTTTTT.

This clone was observed a few times. The chain combines TRBV28 with TRBJ1-1; D may be TRBD1 (5 bases). This CDR3 comprises 13 residues. Germline-derived CDR1 and CDR2 are MDHEN and SYDVKM. CDR3 in DNA: TGTGCGTGGTCCGCAGTAGGGGCCCCTGAAGCTTTCTTT. Its translation is CAWSAVGAPEAFF.

This chain joins TRBV5-1 and TRBJ2-5, with a possible D match to TRBD2 (6 bases). The J call may be wrong; the DNA end is better matched by TRBJ2-7. The CDR3 loop spans 16 amino acids. Germline V lookup: CDR1 SGHRS, CDR2 YFSETQ. In nucleotides, the CDR3 is TGCGCCAGCAGCTTGCCGGAGGGCGGAGGGTCCTACGAGCAGTACTTC. Translation gives CASSLPEGGGSYEQYF.

This chain uses TRBV28 with TRBJ2-3, with 7 positions matching TRBD1. V dropped 5 bases and J dropped 5; count of bases not matched to a gene: 10. The CDR3 covers 15 residues. Germline loops: CDR1 MDHEN, CDR2 SYDVKM. The CDR3 loop reads CASSPLDRAGDTQYF. The CDR3 nucleotides read TGTGCCAGCAGTCCGCTCGACAGGGCCGGAGATACGCAGTATTTT.

V and J are TRBV23-1 and TRBJ1-1; no definite D call. TRBV23-1 is flagged as an ORF with uncertain function. V lost 8 bases to trimming and J lost 7 bases, with 17 bases between them. The CDR3 spans 13 residues. CDR3 in amino acids: CASGGLWEIEAFF. The CDR3 DNA reads TGCGCCAGCGGTGGACTCTGGGAGATTGAAGCTTTCTTT.

This clone was seen just once. This chain joins TRBV9 and TRBJ1-2, with unresolved D. The V gene lost 0 bases and the J gene lost 6 bases, with 18 bases spanning the gap. Germline CDR1 reads SGDLS; CDR2 reads YYNGEE. This CDR3 has 16 residues. The CDR3 loop reads CASSVGSGSGFNGYTF. The CDR3 bases are TGTGCCAGCAGCGTAGGGTCGGGGTCTGGCTTTAATGGCTACACCTTC.

The chain links TRBV20-1 to TRBJ2-1, with D unresolved. Per germline, CDR1 DFQATT and CDR2 SNEGSKA (reference sequence). Trimming cost V 3 bases and J 9 bases, with 9 bases left between them. The CDR3 sequence is 11 residues long. The CDR3 DNA is TGCAGTGCTAGGCGCCAGGCTGAGCAGTTCTTC. Translating gives CSARRQAEQFF.

This rearrangement joins TRBV10-3 to TRBJ2-5; 9 positions match TRBD2. The germline V gene has CDR1 ENHRY and CDR2 SYGVKD. J was trimmed by 5 bases and V by 10 bases; bases with no gene match: 17. This CDR3 spans 16 amino acids. In DNA form, the CDR3 reads TGTGCCACCACCCCGGGGATAGCGGGAGAGTTGGAGACCCAGTACTTC. This sequence encodes CATTPGIAGELETQYF.

The rearrangement joins TRBV11-2 to TRBJ2-5, with a tentative D call TRBD1 (6 bases). The CDR3 has 14 residues. CDR1 is SGHAT, CDR2 FQNNGV, per germline. V lost 1 base to trimming and J lost 7 bases, with 13 bases between them. For the CDR3, the DNA is TGTGCCAGCAGCTTAGTGACAGGTTCAGGGACCCAGTACTTC. Protein sequence: CASSLVTGSGTQYF.

The chain combines TRBV4-2 with TRBJ2-5, with 8 bases aligning to TRBD2. Losses at the gene ends were 1 base for V and 5 bases for J; bases not matched to a gene: 6. CDR3 length equals 15 residues. Germline V gene sequence: CDR1 LGHNA, CDR2 YNFKEQ. CDR3 nucleotides: TGTGCCAGCAGCCAAGTAGGGACTAGTCTCGAGACCCAGTACTTC. Protein sequence: CASSQVGTSLETQYF.

The chain links TRBV6-6 to TRBJ1-1; D gene unclear. This CDR3 spans 13 amino acids. The germline V and J ends were trimmed by 6 bases and 1 base, with 9 bases remaining between them. Per the germline V gene, CDR1 is MNHNY and CDR2 is SVGAGI (reference sequence). CDR3 loop: CASRHQWNTEAFF. DNA of the CDR3: TGTGCCAGCAGACACCAGTGGAACACTGAAGCTTTCTTT.

This chain uses TRBV4-3 with TRBJ2-1, with D perhaps TRBD2 (5 bases). Trimming removed 1 base at V and 10 bases at J, with 14 bases between. CDR3 size: 14 residues. Per germline, CDR1 LGHNA and CDR2 YSLEER. In DNA form, the CDR3 reads TGCGCCAGCAGCCAAGGTTCCCCCAGCGGAGAGCAGTTCTTC. This codes for CASSQGSPSGEQFF.

The CDR3 spells CASAIPRGADTQYF. Here the CDR3 DNA reads TGTGCCAGCGCGATCCCCAGAGGGGCAGATACGCAGTATTTT. The rearrangement uses TRBV2 and TRBJ2-3; D might be TRBD1 or TRBD2, each matching 5 bases. CDR1 and CDR2 (germline): SNHLY, FYNNEI. CDR3 size: 14 residues. Trimming stripped 8 bases from V and 4 bases from J, with 16 bases between. Combining the CDR3 with reference TRBV2 and TRBJ2-3 gives the whole variable domain EPEVTQTPSHQVTQMGQEVILRCVPISNHLYFYWYRQILGQKVEFLVSFYNNEISEKSEIFDDQFSVERPDGSNFTLKIRSTKLEDSAMYFCASAIPRGADTQYFGPGTRLTVL.

The chain has TRBV5-1 and TRBJ1-3; no clear D. Germline lookup yields CDR1 SGHRS and CDR2 YFSETQ. The CDR3 sequence is 12 residues long. V lost 3 bases, J lost 4 bases, and 5 bases lay in between. The DNA of the CDR3 is TGCGCCAGCAGCTCGAACGGAAACACCATATATTTT. This codes for CASSSNGNTIYF.

The chain combines TRBV5-1 with TRBJ2-2; possible D gene TRBD2, 6 bases. The CDR3 extends over 15 amino acids. The germline V gene has CDR1 SGHRS and CDR2 YFSETQ. V gave up 5 bases and J gave up 2 bases, with 13 bases separating them. In DNA form, the CDR3 reads TGCGCCAGCAGATCCGACGGGAGCAACACCGGGGAGCTGTTTTTT. Amino acid sequence: CASRSDGSNTGELFF.

V is TRBV5-4 and J is TRBJ2-1; tentative D call: TRBD1 (6 bases). Germline V lookup: CDR1 SGHNT, CDR2 YYREEE (reference sequence). The CDR3 has 15 residues. Trimming removed 3 bases at V and 15 bases at J, with 25 bases between. The DNA of the CDR3 is TGTGCCAGCAGCTCCGGGACAAGGGGGTCTCGGGCTTGGTTCTTC. Translating it yields CASSSGTRGSRAWFF.

About this clone: This may be a read error, as it is one base from a much larger clone. The sample has other DNA sequences that encode this CDR3 too. CDR3 bases: TGTGCCAGCAGCTTAGCGCAGGGAGGTACCTACGAGCAGTACTTC. Its translation: CASSLAQGGTYEQYF. This rearrangement joins TRBV7-9 to TRBJ2-7; a possible D gene is TRBD2 (6 bases). The CDR3 sequence is 15 residues long. CDR1 is SEHNR and CDR2 is FQNEAQ in the germline V gene (reference sequence). Trimming removed 0 bases at V and 2 bases at J, with 11 bases between.

J is TRBJ1-5 and V is TRBV28; D might be TRBD1 (6 bases). Trimming pared 7 bases from V and 4 bases from J, leaving 11 bases between. The CDR3 length is 13 residues. In germline, CDR1 is MDHEN, CDR2 SYDVKM. The chain's CDR3 is CASTLDRNQPQHF. The CDR3 nucleotides are TGTGCCAGCACCCTGGACAGAAATCAGCCCCAGCATTTT.

The chain is built from TRBV6-1 and TRBJ1-1; D perhaps matches TRBD1 (6 bases). V was clipped by 1 base and J by 5 bases, with 11 bases between them. The CDR3 is 14 amino acids. Germline assignment: CDR1 MNHNS and CDR2 SASEGT. Here the CDR3 reads CASSEDRARTEAFF. The CDR3 nucleotides are TGTGCCAGCAGTGAAGACAGGGCAAGGACTGAAGCTTTCTTT.

The chain has TRBV7-2 and TRBJ1-4, with a possible D match to TRBD1 (5 bases). V lost 1 base to trimming and J lost 5 bases, with 8 bases between them. CDR3 length: 14 amino acids. Per the germline V gene, CDR1 is SGHTA and CDR2 is FQGNSA. The CDR3 loop is CASSLGGLNEKLFF. The CDR3 DNA reads as TGTGCCAGCAGCTTAGGGGGGTTAAATGAAAAACTGTTTTTT. The full variable domain, in which reference TRBV7-2 and TRBJ1-4 provide the parts outside the CDR3, is GAGVSQSPSNKVTEKGKDVELRCDPISGHTALYWYRQSLGQGLEFLIYFQGNSAPDKSGLPSDRFSAERTGGSVSTLTIQRTQQEDSAVYLCASSLGGLNEKLFFGSGTQLSVL.

The chain combines TRBV25-1 with TRBJ2-5; the match to TRBD2 covers 9 bases. Germline CDR1 MGHDK, CDR2 SYGVNS. The CDR3 runs to 15 residues. J lost 5 bases, V lost 5 bases, and 9 bases had no gene match. The CDR3 nucleotides read TGTGCCAGCAGTAATCCGGGACTAGCCCGGGAGACCCAGTACTTC. It encodes CASSNPGLARETQYF.

The V gene is TRBV5-1, the J gene TRBJ1-2; D possibly corresponds to TRBD1 (6 bases). The V and J ends lost 4 bases and 8 bases respectively, with 12 bases between them. Germline CDR1 is SGHRS and CDR2 is YFSETQ. This CDR3 contains 12 residues. The CDR3 protein is CASSPDGQGYTF. The DNA of the CDR3 is TGCGCCAGCAGCCCGGACGGACAGGGCTACACCTTC.

The V and J genes are TRBV19 and TRBJ2-1; 11 bases line up with TRBD2. Trimming removed 10 bases from V and 9 bases from J; junction bases left unmatched: 14. The CDR3 runs 15 residues. Germline lookup yields CDR1 LNHDA and CDR2 SQIVND (reference sequence). CDR3 sequence reads: CATFRASGRLGEQFF. The CDR3, as DNA: TGTGCCACCTTCAGGGCTAGCGGGAGGTTAGGTGAGCAGTTCTTC.

The V gene is TRBV19, the J gene TRBJ1-2; D uncertain. The CDR3 length is 13 residues. Germline CDR1 and CDR2: LNHDA and SQIVND (reference sequence). Trimming pared 1 base from V and 1 base from J, leaving 4 bases between. CDR3 sequence reads: CASSIVVNYGYTF. CDR3 DNA: TGTGCCAGTAGTATAGTAGTTAACTATGGCTACACCTTC.

V gene TRBV19 combines with J gene TRBJ2-2; 8 bases map to TRBD2. The germline CDR1 and CDR2 sequences are LNHDA and SQIVND (reference sequence). The CDR3 runs 18 residues. V lost 1 base to trimming and J lost 3 bases; unmatched junction nucleotides: 10. The CDR3 spells CASSIAAARLAHTGELFF. The CDR3 DNA is TGTGCCAGTAGTATAGCCGCAGCTCGACTAGCGCACACCGGGGAGCTGTTTTTT.

This clone came up once. The gene calls are TRBV11-2 and TRBJ2-7; TRBD2 aligns across 7 bases. The CDR3 covers 14 residues. Per the germline V gene, CDR1 is SGHAT and CDR2 is FQNNGV. V lost 4 bases and J lost 3; bases outside the gene matches: 6. The CDR3, as DNA: TGTGCCAGCAGCTGGGGGGGGAAAAACTACGAGCAGTACTTC. The encoded protein is CASSWGGKNYEQYF. Full variable domain (rest looked up from reference TRBV11-2 and TRBJ2-7): EAGVAQSPRYKIIEKRQSVAFWCNPISGHATLYWYQQILGQGPKLLIQFQNNGVVDDSQLPKDRFSAERLKGVDSTLKIQPAKLEDSAVYLCASSWGGKNYEQYFGPGTRLTVT.

This chain uses TRBV5-4 with TRBJ1-2; D possibly corresponds to TRBD1 (5 bases). The CDR3 extends over 13 amino acids. Germline V gives CDR1 SGHNT, CDR2 YYREEE (reference sequence). The V end lost 4 bases, the J end lost 2 bases, and 9 bases lay between the germline ends. In DNA form, the CDR3 reads TGTGCCAGCAGCGAGGGACGGAACTATGGCTACACCTTC. Its protein is CASSEGRNYGYTF.

The chain combines TRBV5-1 with TRBJ2-1; 9 nucleotides agree with TRBD2. The V and J ends lost 4 bases and 5 bases, in that order; junction bases with no gene match: 10. Germline lookup yields CDR1 SGHRS and CDR2 YFSETQ. This CDR3 comprises 16 residues. The CDR3 nucleotides read TGCGCCAGCAGCCAAAGACTAGCGGAGACCAACAATGAGCAGTTCTTC. Amino acid sequence: CASSQRLAETNNEQFF.

In its sample, this clone was seen once. This rearrangement joins TRBV7-9 to TRBJ1-1; a weak D match, TRBD1 (6 bases). Trimming took 5 bases from V and 4 from J, leaving 20 bases between them. The CDR3 totals 16 residues. The germline gives CDR1 SEHNR, CDR2 FQNEAQ (reference sequence). The chain's CDR3 is CASSARTDSSSTEAFF. In DNA, the CDR3 is TGTGCCAGCAGCGCCCGGACAGATAGCTCCAGCACTGAAGCTTTCTTT.

The V call is TRBV11-2, the J call TRBJ2-7; no clear D gene. The germline CDR1 and CDR2 sequences are SGHAT and FQNNGV. CDR3 length: 17 residues. Trimming took 5 bases from V and 0 from J, leaving 20 bases between them. CDR3 sequence: CASSRVGPKYGSYEQYF. CDR3 nucleotide sequence: TGTGCCAGCAGCAGGGTGGGTCCAAAATATGGCTCCTACGAGCAGTACTTC.